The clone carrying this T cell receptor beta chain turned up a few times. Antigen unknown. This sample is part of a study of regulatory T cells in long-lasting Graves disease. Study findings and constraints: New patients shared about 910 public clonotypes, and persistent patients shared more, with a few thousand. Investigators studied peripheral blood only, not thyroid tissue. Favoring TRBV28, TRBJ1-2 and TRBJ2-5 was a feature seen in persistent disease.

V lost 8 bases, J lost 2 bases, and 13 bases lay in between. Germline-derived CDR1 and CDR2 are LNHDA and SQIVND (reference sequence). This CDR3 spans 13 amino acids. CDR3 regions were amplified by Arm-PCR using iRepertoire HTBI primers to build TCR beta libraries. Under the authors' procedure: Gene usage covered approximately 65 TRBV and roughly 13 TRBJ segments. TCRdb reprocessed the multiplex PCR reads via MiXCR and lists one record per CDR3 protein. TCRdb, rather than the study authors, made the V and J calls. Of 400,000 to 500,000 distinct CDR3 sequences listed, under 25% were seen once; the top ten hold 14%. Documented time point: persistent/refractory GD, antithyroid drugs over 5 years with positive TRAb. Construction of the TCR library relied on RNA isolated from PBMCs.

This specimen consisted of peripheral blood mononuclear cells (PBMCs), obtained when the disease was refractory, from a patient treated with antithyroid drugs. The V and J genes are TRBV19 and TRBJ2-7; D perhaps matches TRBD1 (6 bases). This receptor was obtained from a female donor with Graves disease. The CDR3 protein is CASSPGHAYEQYF. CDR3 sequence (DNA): TGTGCCAGTTCCCCGGGACATGCCTACGAGCAGTACTTC.